Below, 3 T cell receptor beta chains from the same sample are listed, as sequenced in a study of post-analysis software for immune sequencing data. The antigens of these receptors remain unknown. Researchers reported that TCR beta cDNA libraries carried unique molecular identifiers. TCRdb redid the calling of the PCR reads with MiXCR, one entry per CDR3 protein. This sample has fewer than 850,000 distinct CDR3 sequences; about 27% occur once, and the top ten carry 0.56%. Study-level points and caveats: The five TRBV segments detected at higher frequency in patients than in controls included TRBV5-6, TRBV5-1 and TRBV20-1.

The sequenced sample consisted of blood. All receptors come from a girl under 18 with multiple sclerosis.

This clonotype was recorded at least ten times. This sequence joins TRBV29-1 and TRBJ2-1, with D possibly TRBD1 on 6 matching bases. There are 17 residues in the CDR3. The V and J ends lost 2 bases and 0 bases respectively, with 17 bases between them. Germline V CDR1 and CDR2: SQVTM, ANQGSEA. Here the CDR3 reads CSVEPPGTPTSYNEQFF. The CDR3 bases are TGCAGCGTTGAACCCCCCGGGACACCCACCTCCTACAATGAGCAGTTCTTC.

The V and J genes are TRBV7-8 and TRBJ2-4; D is perhaps TRBD1 (6 bases). The end of the DNA fits TRBJ2-7 better, so the J call may be wrong. Germline lookup yields CDR1 SGHVS and CDR2 FQNEAQ. The CDR3 extends over 16 amino acids. This CDR3 reads CASSAGPGQSFYEQYF. In DNA form, the CDR3 reads TGTGCCAGCAGCGCGGGCCCCGGACAGAGTTTTTACGAGCAGTACTTC.

The J gene is TRBJ2-1, the V gene TRBV24-1; D tentatively reads TRBD1 or TRBD2 (6 bases each). The V end lost 7 bases, the J end lost 6 bases, and 15 bases lay between the germline ends. The CDR3 consists of 14 residues. Germline assignment: CDR1 KGHDR and CDR2 SFDVKD. This CDR3 reads CATRSGDISNEQFF. The CDR3 nucleotides read TGTGCCACCAGATCGGGGGACATTTCCAATGAGCAGTTCTTC.